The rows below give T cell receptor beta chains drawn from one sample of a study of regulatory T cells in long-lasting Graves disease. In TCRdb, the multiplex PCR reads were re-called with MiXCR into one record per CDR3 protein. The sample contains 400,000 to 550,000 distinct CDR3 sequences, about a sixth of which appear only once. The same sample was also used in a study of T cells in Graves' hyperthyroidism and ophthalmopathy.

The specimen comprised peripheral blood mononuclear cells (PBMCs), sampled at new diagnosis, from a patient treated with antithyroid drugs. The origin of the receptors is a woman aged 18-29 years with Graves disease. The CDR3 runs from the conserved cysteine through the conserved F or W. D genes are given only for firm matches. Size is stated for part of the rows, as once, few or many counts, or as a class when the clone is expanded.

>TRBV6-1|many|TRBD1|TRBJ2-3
CASSQRDRGGTDTQYF
TGTGCCAGCAGCCAAAGGGACAGGGGAGGGACAGATACGCAGTATTTT
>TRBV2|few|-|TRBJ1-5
CASSESGGQPQHF
TGTGCCAGCAGTGAAAGTGGAGGCCAGCCCCAGCATTTT
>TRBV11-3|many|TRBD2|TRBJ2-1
CASSRLRGFSYNEQFF
TGTGCCAGCAGCCGGCTGCGGGGGTTCAGCTACAATGAGCAGTTCTTC
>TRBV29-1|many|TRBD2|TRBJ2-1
CSVEEGLAGGIGNEQFF
TGCAGCGTTGAAGAGGGACTAGCGGGAGGAATAGGAAATGAGCAGTTCTTC
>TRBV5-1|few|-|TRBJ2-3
CASSLSGKGADTQYF
TGCGCCAGCAGCTTGTCCGGGAAAGGTGCAGATACGCAGTATTTT
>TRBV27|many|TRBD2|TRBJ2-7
CASSLSAGGPREQYF
TGTGCCAGCAGTTTAAGTGCGGGAGGGCCTAGGGAGCAGTACTTC
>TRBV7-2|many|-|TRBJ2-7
CASSSIKGTAYEQYF
TGTGCCAGCAGCTCCATCAAGGGGACGGCGTACGAGCAGTACTTC
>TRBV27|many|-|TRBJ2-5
CASSLLGETQYF
TGTGCCAGCAGTTTATTGGGAGAGACCCAGTACTTC
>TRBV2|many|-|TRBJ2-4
CASSEGQINIQYF
TGTGCCAGCAGTGAGGGGCAGATAAACATTCAGTACTTC
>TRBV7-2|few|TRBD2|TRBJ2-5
CASSLRGGLAGSETQYF
TGTGCCAGCAGCTTACGGGGGGGACTAGCGGGAAGCGAGACCCAGTACTTC
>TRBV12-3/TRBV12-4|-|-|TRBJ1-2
CASSLSPGTEPPGYTF
TGTGCCAGCAGTTTATCCCCGGGCACCGAACCTCCGGGCTACACCTTC
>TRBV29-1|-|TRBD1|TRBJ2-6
CSVRQGASGANVLTF
TGCAGCGTTCGGCAGGGGGCTTCTGGGGCCAACGTCCTGACTTTC
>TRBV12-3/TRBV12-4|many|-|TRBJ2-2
CATSYGELFF
TGTGCCACCTCTTACGGGGAGCTGTTTTTT
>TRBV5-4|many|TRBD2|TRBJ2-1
CASSSPPTSGLYNEQFF
TGTGCCAGCAGCTCACCTCCGACTAGCGGACTGTACAATGAGCAGTTCTTC
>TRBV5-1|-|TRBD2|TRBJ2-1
CASSLAVAGYNEQFF
TGCGCCAGCAGCTTGGCGGTAGCGGGGTACAATGAGCAGTTCTTC
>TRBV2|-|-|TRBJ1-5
CASREWLNQPQHF
TGTGCCAGCAGGGAGTGGCTCAATCAGCCCCAGCATTTT
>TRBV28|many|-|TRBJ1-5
CASSLFGGGNQPQHF
TGTGCCAGCAGCTTGTTTGGGGGTGGCAATCAGCCCCAGCATTTT
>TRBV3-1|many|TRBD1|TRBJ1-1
CASSQRGQGEKAFF
TGTGCCAGCAGCCAACGAGGACAGGGTGAGAAAGCTTTCTTT
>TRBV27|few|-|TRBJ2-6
CASMALGGAFLSSGANVLTF
TGTGCCAGCATGGCCCTGGGGGGGGCCTTTTTATCATCTGGGGCCAACGTCCTGACTTTC
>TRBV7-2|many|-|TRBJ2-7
CASSLEPAAYEQYF
TGTGCCAGCAGCTTAGAGCCAGCGGCCTACGAGCAGTACTTC
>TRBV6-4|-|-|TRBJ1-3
CASREYSSGNTIYF
TGTGCCAGCAGGGAGTACAGCTCTGGAAACACCATATATTTT
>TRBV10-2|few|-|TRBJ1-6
CASTDTISSYNSPLHF
TGCGCCAGCACCGACACAATAAGCTCCTATAATTCACCCCTCCACTTT
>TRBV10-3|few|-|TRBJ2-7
CATGAGGHEQYF
TGTGCCACCGGTGCAGGCGGCCACGAGCAGTACTTC
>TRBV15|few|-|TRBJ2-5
CATRGGGRVETQYF
TGTGCCACCAGAGGGGGGGGGCGCGTGGAGACCCAGTACTTC
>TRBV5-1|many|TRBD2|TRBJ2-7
CASSLAGGSAYEQYF
TGCGCCAGCAGCTTGGCTGGCGGGAGTGCCTACGAGCAGTACTTC
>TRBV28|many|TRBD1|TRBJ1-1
CASAGGAVTEAFF
TGTGCCAGCGCAGGGGGGGCGGTCACTGAAGCTTTCTTT
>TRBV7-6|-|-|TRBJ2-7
CASSLVQNSYEQYF
TGTGCCAGCAGCTTAGTACAAAATTCCTACGAGCAGTACTTC
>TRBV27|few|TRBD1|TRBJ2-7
CATRTGNSYEQYF
TGTGCCACCCGGACAGGGAACTCCTACGAGCAGTACTTC
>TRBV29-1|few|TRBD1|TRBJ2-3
CSGGQGLDTQYF
TGCAGCGGGGGACAGGGACTAGATACGCAGTATTTT
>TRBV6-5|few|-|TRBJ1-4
CASSYAAWDPVATNEKLFF
TGTGCCAGCAGTTACGCTGCTTGGGACCCCGTTGCAACTAATGAAAAACTGTTTTTT
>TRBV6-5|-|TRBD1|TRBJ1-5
CASSYTRTGLLQHF
TGTGCCAGCAGTTACACGAGGACAGGGCTCCTCCAGCATTTT
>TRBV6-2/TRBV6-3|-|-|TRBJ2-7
CASSDSPDEQYF
TGTGCCAGCAGCGACAGCCCGGACGAGCAGTACTTC
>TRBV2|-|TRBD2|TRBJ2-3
CAGGGSTDTQYF
TGTGCCGGCGGGGGGAGCACAGATACGCAGTATTTT
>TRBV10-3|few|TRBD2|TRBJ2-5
CAISDPGLAGEETQYF
TGTGCCATCAGTGACCCCGGACTAGCGGGAGAGGAGACCCAGTACTTC
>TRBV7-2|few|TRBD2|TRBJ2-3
CASSRLAGGLDTQYF
TGTGCCAGCAGCCGACTAGCGGGAGGGTTAGATACGCAGTATTTT
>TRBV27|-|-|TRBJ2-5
CASSPMYQETQYF
TGTGCCAGCAGTCCGATGTACCAAGAGACCCAGTACTTC
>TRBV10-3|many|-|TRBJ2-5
CAISAQGKETQYF
TGTGCCATCAGTGCACAGGGCAAAGAGACCCAGTACTTC
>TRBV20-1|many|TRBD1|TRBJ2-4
CSARLGQGKNIQYF
TGCAGTGCTAGATTAGGACAGGGTAAAAACATTCAGTACTTC
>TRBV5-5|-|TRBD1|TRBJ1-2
CASSSGQGAPSGYTF
TGTGCCAGCAGCTCCGGACAGGGGGCCCCTTCGGGCTACACCTTC
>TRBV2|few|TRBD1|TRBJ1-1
CAGSDRTGTEAFF
TGTGCCGGCAGCGACAGGACAGGGACTGAAGCTTTCTTT
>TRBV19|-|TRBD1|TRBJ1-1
CASSITGDGEAFF
TGTGCCAGTAGTATAACAGGGGATGGTGAAGCTTTCTTT
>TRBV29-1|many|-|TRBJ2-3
CSVEGGDTQYF
TGCAGCGTTGAAGGTGGAGATACGCAGTATTTT
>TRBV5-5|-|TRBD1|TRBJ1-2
CASSLEITGEKGYTF
TGTGCCAGCAGCTTAGAGATCACAGGGGAGAAAGGCTACACCTTC
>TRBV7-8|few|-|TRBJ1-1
CASSAYTEAFF
TGTGCCAGCAGCGCGTACACTGAAGCTTTCTTT
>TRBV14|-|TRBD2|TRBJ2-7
CASSQGLAGFPEQYF
TGTGCCAGCAGCCAAGGACTAGCGGGATTTCCCGAGCAGTACTTC
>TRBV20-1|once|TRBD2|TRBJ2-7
CSARDLLAGTHHEQYF
TGCAGTGCTAGAGATTTACTAGCGGGTACCCACCACGAGCAGTACTTC
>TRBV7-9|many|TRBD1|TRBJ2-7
CASSFATGGYEQYF
TGTGCCAGCAGCTTCGCGACAGGGGGCTACGAGCAGTACTTC
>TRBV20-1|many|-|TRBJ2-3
CSAGFWSGTSTDTQYF
TGCAGTGCCGGCTTTTGGAGCGGAACTAGCACAGATACGCAGTATTTT
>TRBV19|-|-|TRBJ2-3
CASSDLVDTQYF
TGTGCCAGTAGTGACCTCGTGGATACGCAGTATTTT
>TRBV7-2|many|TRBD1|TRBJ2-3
CASSASGTAQGTQYF
TGTGCCAGCAGCGCTTCCGGGACAGCGCAGGGTACGCAGTATTTT
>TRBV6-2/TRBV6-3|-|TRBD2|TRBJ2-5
CASSWERAGGETQYF
TGTGCCAGCAGTTGGGAGCGGGCGGGAGGAGAGACCCAGTACTTC